This is a list of T cell receptor beta chains from one sample in a study of response to subunit inactivated influenza vaccine. TCRdb reanalysed the RT-PCR reads using MiXCR and keeps one entry per CDR3 protein. Seen here are a few hundred thousand distinct CDR3 sequences, around 7.9% observed once, and the top ten hold under 15%. Sequencing used PBMCs from blood, obtained less than 25 months after vaccination. These receptors were obtained from a man between 50 and 69 years old who received an inactivated influenza vaccine. CDR3s include the opening cysteine and the closing phenylalanine or tryptophan. The order of the fields is clone size, D gene, V gene, J gene, CDR3 protein, CDR3 DNA. A D gene is named only where the DNA matches it firmly. Rows may omit the clone size; those that give it use once, few, many or a size class.

>few|TRBD2|TRBV20-1|TRBJ2-3
CSASSRGSSADTQYF
TGCAGTGCTAGTTCCCGCGGGAGCAGTGCAGATACGCAGTATTTT
>-|TRBD2|TRBV6-1|TRBJ2-3
CATIGGGAGDTQYF
TGTGCCACGATCGGCGGGGGGGCCGGAGATACGCAGTATTTT
>-|TRBD1|TRBV20-1|TRBJ1-1
CSASGQGANTEAFF
TGCAGTGCTAGCGGACAGGGGGCAAACACTGAAGCTTTCTTT
>few|-|TRBV11-2|TRBJ2-1
CASSLPAGRTYNEQFF
TGTGCCAGCAGCCTCCCGGCAGGGCGGACCTACAATGAGCAGTTCTTC
>few|-|TRBV28|TRBJ1-2
CASSHPIAGNYGYTF
TGTGCCAGCAGTCACCCCATTGCAGGAAACTATGGCTACACCTTC
>many|-|TRBV5-1|TRBJ2-1
CASRRDNEQFF
TGCGCCAGCAGGAGGGACAATGAGCAGTTCTTC
>many|-|TRBV12-3/TRBV12-4|TRBJ2-3
CASRGGTDTQYF
TGTGCCAGCAGAGGCGGGACAGATACGCAGTATTTT
>-|-|TRBV6-5|TRBJ2-7
CASSYSVNSYEQYF
TGTGCCAGCAGTTACTCTGTCAACTCCTACGAGCAGTACTTC
>few|TRBD1|TRBV6-5|TRBJ1-4
CASSYNIQGGKLFF
TGTGCCAGCAGTTACAACATACAGGGGGGAAAACTGTTTTTT
>few|-|TRBV7-9|TRBJ2-3
CASSGARGRTDTQYF
TGTGCCAGCAGCGGGGCACGGGGGCGGACAGATACGCAGTATTTT
>few|-|TRBV29-1|TRBJ2-7
CSVVADSYEQYF
TGCAGCGTTGTAGCGGACTCCTACGAGCAGTACTTC
>-|-|TRBV2|TRBJ2-3
CARRTRTSTDTQYF
TGTGCCAGACGAACTCGAACTAGCACAGATACGCAGTATTTT
>-|TRBD1|TRBV9|TRBJ2-7
CASSARDSYSYEQYF
TGTGCCAGCAGCGCCCGGGACAGTTACTCCTACGAGCAGTACTTC
>few|-|TRBV20-1|TRBJ1-1
CSANLGGTNTEAFF
TGCAGTGCTAATCTGGGGGGAACGAACACTGAAGCTTTCTTT
>many|-|TRBV5-6|TRBJ2-5
CASSLEGFGETQYF
TGTGCCAGCAGCTTGGAGGGTTTTGGTGAGACCCAGTACTTC
>few|TRBD2|TRBV7-2|TRBJ2-3
CASSPRGVLADTQYF
TGTGCCAGCAGCCCACGGGGGGTTCTAGCAGATACGCAGTATTTT
>many|-|TRBV20-1|TRBJ2-3
CSASSSAGLTDTQYF
TGCAGTGCTAGTTCTAGCGCGGGCTTGACAGATACGCAGTATTTT
>many|TRBD2|TRBV5-1|TRBJ2-3
CASSLAESGRPDTQYF
TGCGCCAGCAGCTTGGCTGAGAGCGGGAGACCAGATACGCAGTATTTT
>-|-|TRBV29-1|TRBJ1-1
CSESGSRVTEAFF
TGCAGCGAGTCAGGGAGTAGGGTCACTGAAGCTTTCTTT
>many|TRBD1|TRBV12-3/TRBV12-4|TRBJ2-7
CASSSRTGGPEQYF
TGTGCCAGCAGTTCCCGGACAGGGGGCCCCGAGCAGTACTTC
>-|TRBD1|TRBV19|TRBJ2-4
CASRGTGDIQYF
TGTGCCAGTAGGGGGACAGGAGACATTCAGTACTTC
>many|TRBD2|TRBV14|TRBJ2-2
CASSQAGRATGELFF
TGTGCCAGCAGCCAAGCCGGGAGGGCCACCGGGGAGCTGTTTTTT
>-|-|TRBV4-3|TRBJ1-3
CASSQEIYSGNTIYF
TGCGCCAGCAGCCAAGAAATTTACTCTGGAAACACCATATATTTT
>-|TRBD2|TRBV20-1|TRBJ2-1
CSASGRALIEQFF
TGCAGTGCTAGCGGGAGGGCCCTAATTGAGCAGTTCTTC
>many|-|TRBV29-1|TRBJ2-4
CSVEIAKNIQYF
TGCAGCGTTGAAATAGCCAAAAACATTCAGTACTTC
>-|-|TRBV14|TRBJ1-2
CASRKGGDNYGYTF
TGTGCCAGCAGGAAGGGGGGAGACAACTATGGCTACACCTTC
>-|-|TRBV5-1|TRBJ2-6
CASSLEGQPGANVLTF
TGCGCCAGCAGCTTGGAAGGACAACCTGGGGCCAACGTCCTGACTTTC
>-|TRBD1|TRBV6-1|TRBJ2-7
CASSDPGQGTHEQYF
TGTGCCAGCAGTGACCCGGGACAGGGTACGCACGAGCAGTACTTC
>few|-|TRBV5-1|TRBJ2-3
CASSARDGYLLSTDTQYF
TGCGCCAGCAGCGCCCGGGACGGATACTTACTGAGCACAGATACGCAGTATTTT
>-|-|TRBV27|TRBJ2-5
CASSLSGAYRTQYF
TGTGCCAGCAGTTTATCAGGGGCTTATCGGACCCAGTACTTC
>-|TRBD1|TRBV12-3/TRBV12-4|TRBJ1-2
CASSSGGGYGYTF
TGTGCCAGCAGTTCAGGGGGCGGCTATGGCTACACCTTC
>few|-|TRBV6-5|TRBJ2-3
CASSYQDTSLGGQYF
TGTGCCAGCAGTTACCAGGACACCTCTTTGGGCGGGCAGTATTTT
>many|-|TRBV20-1|TRBJ1-5
CSARDLNAQPQHF
TGCAGTGCTAGAGATCTGAACGCTCAGCCCCAGCATTTT
>many|TRBD2|TRBV29-1|TRBJ2-1
CSVDVHAFAGAGEQFF
TGCAGCGTCGACGTTCACGCTTTTGCGGGAGCGGGTGAGCAGTTCTTC
>-|-|TRBV3-1|TRBJ2-2
CASSQPGNTGELFF
TGTGCCAGCAGCCAACCCGGGAACACCGGGGAGCTGTTTTTT
>-|TRBD1|TRBV29-1|TRBJ1-4
CSARQGAGEKLFF
TGCAGCGCACGACAGGGGGCCGGCGAAAAACTGTTTTTT
>-|-|TRBV10-3|TRBJ2-3
CAIRGGAGGGGGSTDTQYF
TGTGCCATCAGAGGTGGTGCAGGCGGAGGGGGGGGTAGCACAGATACGCAGTATTTT
>few|-|TRBV14|TRBJ1-1
CASSQYLNTEAFF
TGTGCCAGCAGCCAGTACTTGAACACTGAAGCTTTCTTT
>many|-|TRBV18|TRBJ2-3
CASSPPAVTDTQYF
TGTGCCAGCTCACCACCGGCGGTCACAGATACGCAGTATTTT
>few|TRBD2|TRBV10-3|TRBJ2-3
CAISDELARGTDTQYF
TGTGCCATCAGTGATGAACTAGCGCGCGGCACAGATACGCAGTATTTT
>few|-|TRBV15|TRBJ2-3
CATSSDDGTDTQYF
TGTGCCACCAGCAGTGACGACGGGACAGATACGCAGTATTTT
>-|TRBD1|TRBV6-1|TRBJ1-1
CASSPQQGANTEAFF
TGTGCCAGCAGCCCTCAACAGGGGGCCAACACTGAAGCTTTCTTT
>few|TRBD2|TRBV12-3/TRBV12-4|TRBJ2-1
CASTPGLAGGPSYNEQFF
TGTGCCAGCACCCCGGGACTAGCGGGGGGGCCGTCCTACAATGAGCAGTTCTTC
>-|-|TRBV12-3/TRBV12-4|TRBJ2-7
CASSLRGPEQYF
TGTGCCAGCAGTTTAAGAGGGCCCGAGCAGTACTTC
>few|-|TRBV20-1|TRBJ2-7
CSALWSQGIYEQYF
TGCAGTGCCCTATGGTCTCAAGGAATCTACGAGCAGTACTTC
>-|-|TRBV4-2|TRBJ1-2
CASSQERGAYGYTF
TGTGCCAGCAGCCAAGAAAGGGGGGCCTATGGCTACACCTTC
>many|-|TRBV4-2|TRBJ2-1
CASSRGGDVEQFF
TGTGCCAGCAGCCGGGGCGGGGATGTTGAGCAGTTCTTC